This T cell receptor beta chain emerged from a study of CD4+ T cells in melanoma. General study findings and limits: Reportedly, melanoma neoantigen-specific CD4+ T cells showed varied differentiation states.

The CDR3 loop spans 16 amino acids. Germline V CDR1 and CDR2: LGHNA, YSLEER. The J segment lost 5 bases and the V segment lost 5 bases, leaving 11 bases of the junction unmatched. In regard to this clone: Antigen unknown.

Generated by immunoSEQ multiplex PCR, the TCRdb table keeps only in-frame clones and is missing some. The sample lists about 3,800 clones, around 60% occurring once. The rearrangement uses TRBV4-3 and TRBJ2-3; TRBD2 aligns across 9 bases. The sample was cells from a culture (not recorded whether cultured in vitro). The TCR sequence derives from a human donor with melanoma. The CDR3 loop is CASSFDLAGTGDTQYF. The CDR3 region has the DNA TGCGCCAGCAGCTTTGACCTAGCGGGGACTGGAGATACGCAGTATTTT.